Listed here are 27 T cell receptor beta chains from one sample, sequenced in a study of blood T cell repertoires in COVID-19. Sequencing used immunoSEQ multiplex PCR; TCRdb keeps in-frame clones, though not all of them. The table has just under 250,000 clones, 70% to 90% seen once. Input material: peripheral blood. Receptor source: a woman aged 30 to 39 who had recovered from COVID-19.

The table lists this clone with a count of one. The J gene is TRBJ2-7, the V gene TRBV6-1, with D tentatively TRBD2 (6 bases). This CDR3 region has 16 residues. Trimming shortened V by 3 bases and J by 6 bases, and 21 bases separated the two germline ends. The germline V gene encodes CDR1 MNHNS and CDR2 SASEGT. CDR3 amino acids: CASSDGAGRAEFEQYF. The DNA for the CDR3 is TGTGCCAGCAGTGATGGTGCGGGGCGGGCCGAGTTCGAGCAGTACTTC.

The genes are TRBV10-3 and TRBJ2-3; TRBD2 might be the D (5 bases). V was trimmed by 3 bases and J by 1 base, leaving 11 bases between them. Looked up from germline, CDR1 is ENHRY and CDR2 is SYGVKD. The CDR3 extends over 15 amino acids. This CDR3 reads CAISDIRGGTDTQYF. The CDR3, as DNA: TGTGCCATCAGTGACATACGGGGAGGCACAGATACGCAGTATTTT.

The CDR3: CASSLSLEAVGGELFF. The CDR3, as DNA: TGTGCCAGCAGCTTATCTCTCGAGGCCGTTGGCGGGGAGCTGTTTTTT. This chain joins TRBV13 and TRBJ2-2; D gene ambiguous. The CDR3 has 16 residues. V lost 2 bases to trimming and J lost 7 bases, with 17 bases between them. Germline loops: CDR1 PRHDT, CDR2 FYEKMQ (reference sequence).

This clone occurred once. J is TRBJ2-7 and V is TRBV2; 9 positions agree with TRBD2. The V and J ends lost 4 bases and 3 bases, in that order; junction bases with no gene match: 10. In germline, CDR1 is SNHLY, CDR2 FYNNEI. The CDR3 covers 16 residues. The CDR3 reads CASSAEIAGENYEQYF. For the CDR3, the DNA is TGTGCCAGCAGTGCTGAGATAGCGGGGGAGAACTACGAGCAGTACTTC. Using reference TRBV2 and TRBJ2-7 for the parts outside the CDR3, the full variable domain is EPEVTQTPSHQVTQMGQEVILRCVPISNHLYFYWYRQILGQKVEFLVSFYNNEISEKSEIFDDQFSVERPDGSNFTLKIRSTKLEDSAMYFCASSAEIAGENYEQYFGPGTRLTVT.

The rearrangement joins TRBV4-1 to TRBJ2-7; 8 bases match TRBD1. CDR1 is MGHRA and CDR2 is YSYEKL in the germline V gene. This CDR3 is built from 17 residues. Unmatched junction bases numbered 11, after V lost 1 base and J lost 3 bases. CDR3 region: CASSQAPDRAGDYEQYF. For the CDR3, the DNA is TGCGCCAGCAGCCAAGCCCCGGACAGGGCAGGGGACTACGAGCAGTACTTC.

The chain carries TRBV29-1 and TRBJ2-3; tentatively, D is TRBD1 (6 bases). V gave up 7 bases and J gave up 0 bases, with 11 bases separating them. This CDR3 spans 13 amino acids. Germline V gives CDR1 SQVTM, CDR2 ANQGSEA. The CDR3 is CSASGQSTDTQYF. CDR3 bases: TGCAGCGCCAGCGGACAGAGCACAGATACGCAGTATTTT.

The chain carries TRBV19 and TRBJ1-1; D is uncertain. With 7 bases removed from V and 4 bases from J, the gap between germline ends came to 13 bases. Germline lookup yields CDR1 LNHDA and CDR2 SQIVND (reference sequence). The CDR3 is 13 amino acids. The CDR3: CASKVGSSTEAFF. The CDR3 coding sequence is TGTGCCAGTAAGGTGGGGAGTAGCACTGAAGCTTTCTTT.

Notes on this clone: A read error may account for a junction end that differs from germline. The V and J genes are TRBV7-2 and TRBJ1-1; a possible D gene is TRBD1 (6 bases). CDR3 length: 16 residues. The germline V gene encodes CDR1 SGHTA and CDR2 FQGNSA. CDR3 residues: CASSSGPGQTNTETFF. The CDR3 DNA is TGTGCCAGCAGCTCGGGCCCGGGACAAACGAACACTGAAACTTTCTTT.

V is TRBV9 and J is TRBJ2-7; 13 bases fit TRBD2. This CDR3 comprises 15 residues. The germline V gene encodes CDR1 SGDLS and CDR2 YYNGEE. Trimming cost V 5 bases and J 0 bases; bases outside gene matches: 2. CDR3 sequence (DNA): TGTGCCAGCAGTACTAGCGGGGGGGCCTCCTACGAGCAGTACTTC. Translation: CASSTSGGASYEQYF.

V gene TRBV27 combines with J gene TRBJ1-3, with 7 bases that match TRBD1. The ends lost 3 bases at V and 2 bases at J; junction bases unmatched: 4. CDR1 is MNHEY, CDR2 SMNVEV, per germline (reference sequence). The CDR3 totals 15 residues. DNA for the CDR3: TGTGCCAGCAGTTTCCAGGGGGGCACTGGAAACACCATATATTTT. Translation: CASSFQGGTGNTIYF.

V is TRBV6-2 or TRBV6-3 and J is TRBJ2-1; D is uncertain. The CDR3 runs 13 residues. V dropped 6 bases and J dropped 0 bases, with 6 bases sitting between them. CDR1 and CDR2 (germline): MNHEY, SVGEGT. The CDR3 DNA sequence: TGTGCCAGCAGCCTCAGCTCCTACAATGAGCAGTTCTTC. The encoded protein is CASSLSSYNEQFF.

This chain joins TRBV20-1 and TRBJ1-2; 7 bases align to TRBD1. Germline lookup yields CDR1 DFQATT and CDR2 SNEGSKA (reference sequence). The CDR3 covers 14 residues. Unmatched junction bases numbered 9, after V lost 3 bases and J lost 5 bases. CDR3 coding DNA: TGCAGTGCTAGTTCCAGGGGGTCCACTTATGGCTACACCTTC. Amino acids: CSASSRGSTYGYTF.

This chain uses TRBV5-1 with TRBJ2-5; 7 bases are shared with TRBD2. V lost 4 bases and J lost 2; bases outside the gene matches: 8. Looked up from germline, CDR1 is SGHRS and CDR2 is YFSETQ. There are 15 residues in the CDR3. The CDR3 region has the DNA TGCGCCAGCAGCACCATGTGGGGGGGGCAAGAGACCCAGTACTTC. Amino acid sequence: CASSTMWGGQETQYF.

A few counts support this clone. Within the sample, other DNA sequences also encode this same CDR3. The rearrangement links TRBV7-2 to TRBJ2-5; 11 bases agree with TRBD2. The germline V gene encodes CDR1 SGHTA and CDR2 FQGNSA. CDR3 size: 16 residues. V dropped 1 base and J dropped 2; count of bases not matched to a gene: 3. The CDR3 bases are TGTGCCAGCAGCTTAGGTTTAGCGGGGGGGCAAGAGACCCAGTACTTC. Its protein is CASSLGLAGGQETQYF.

In this sample, this clone turned up once. J is TRBJ2-1 and V is TRBV18, with D uncertain. The CDR3 runs 16 residues. Between the trimmed V and J ends, which lost 5 bases and 1 base, there was a span of 15 bases. The germline gives CDR1 KGHSH, CDR2 LQKENI. The CDR3 loop reads CASSSLGLESYNEQFF. In DNA, the CDR3 is TGTGCCAGCTCATCCCTAGGTCTGGAGTCCTACAATGAGCAGTTCTTC.

The chain employs TRBV12-3 or TRBV12-4 and TRBJ2-1; D unresolved. The CDR3 runs 12 residues. Trimming removed 4 bases at V and 3 bases at J, with 4 bases between. The CDR3 loop reads CASSYSYNEQFF. The CDR3 DNA reads as TGTGCCAGCAGTTATAGCTACAATGAGCAGTTCTTC.

The chain recombines TRBV30 with TRBJ1-1; 7 positions match TRBD1. Per the germline V gene, CDR1 is GTSNPN and CDR2 is SVGIG (reference sequence). This CDR3 has 12 amino acids. J was trimmed by 11 bases and V by 5 bases; bases with no gene match: 11. Here the CDR3 DNA reads TGTGCCTGGGCCAAAGGGACAGCTCACGCTTTCTTT. Its translation: CAWAKGTAHAFF.

This sequence joins TRBV5-5 and TRBJ1-3, with D maybe TRBD1 (6 bases). This CDR3 has 15 amino acids. V shed 5 bases and J shed 0 bases, with 12 bases lying between them. Germline V gives CDR1 SGHKS, CDR2 YYEKEE (reference sequence). Here the CDR3 DNA reads TGTGCCAGCAGTACCGGGACAAACTCTGGAAACACCATATATTTT. It yields the protein CASSTGTNSGNTIYF. The full variable domain, with the rest looked up from reference TRBV5-5 and TRBJ1-3, is DAGVTQSPTHLIKTRGQQVTLRCSPISGHKSVSWYQQVLGQGPQFIFQYYEKEERGRGNFPDRFSARQFPNYSSELNVNALLLGDSALYLCASSTGTNSGNTIYFGEGSWLTVV.

The V gene is TRBV9, the J gene TRBJ1-2; a possible D gene is TRBD1 (5 bases). This CDR3 region has 14 residues. The V and J ends lost 3 bases and 3 bases respectively, with 12 bases between them. Germline CDR1 and CDR2: SGDLS and YYNGEE. CDR3 residues: CASSAVGGYYGYTF. CDR3 sequence (DNA): TGTGCCAGCAGCGCAGTCGGGGGGTACTATGGCTACACCTTC.

The V gene is TRBV19, the J gene TRBJ2-5, with 9 nucleotides matching TRBD2. Germline CDR1 and CDR2: LNHDA and SQIVND (reference sequence). CDR3 length equals 14 residues. The V and J ends lost 5 bases and 3 bases, in that order; junction bases with no gene match: 4. CDR3 sequence (DNA): TGTGCCAGTAGTCTGGCGGGGGGGGAAGAGACCCAGTACTTC. This codes for CASSLAGGEETQYF.

A note on this clone: This same CDR3 is encoded by further DNA sequences in the sample. The gene calls are TRBV6-5 and TRBJ2-7; TRBD1 matches 9 bases. The CDR3 loop spans 13 amino acids. Germline trimming cut 8 bases from V and 3 bases from J; bases unmatched to any gene: 5. CDR1 MNHEY and CDR2 SVGAGI come from the germline V gene. The CDR3 loop reads CASRGTGYYEQYF. DNA for the CDR3: TGTGCCAGCCGCGGGACAGGGTACTACGAGCAGTACTTC.

V is TRBV3-1 (or the pseudogene TRBV3-2) and J is TRBJ2-3, with 10 nucleotides matching TRBD2. The length of the CDR3 is 16 residues. Per germline, CDR1 LGHDT and CDR2 YNNKEL (reference sequence). Trimming removed 6 bases from V and 2 bases from J; junction bases left unmatched: 8. CDR3 coding DNA: TGTGCCAGCAGGCGTACTAGCGGGGCAGTCACAGATACGCAGTATTTT. It is translated as CASRRTSGAVTDTQYF.

The chain has TRBV10-3 and TRBJ2-7; 9 nucleotides align to TRBD1. CDR1 is ENHRY, CDR2 SYGVKD, per germline. After removal of 7 bases from V and 2 bases from J, the junction contained 6 bases not matched to a gene. The CDR3 sequence is 14 residues long. This CDR3 is CAINRDRDTYEQYF. CDR3 DNA: TGTGCCATCAACAGGGACAGGGACACCTACGAGCAGTACTTC.

CDR3 residues: CASSFTGGNEKLFF. The CDR3, as DNA: TGTGCCAGCAGCTTTACAGGGGGTAATGAAAAACTGTTTTTT. The chain carries TRBV7-9 and TRBJ1-4; 8 bases align to TRBD1. The length of the CDR3 is 14 residues. V dropped 3 bases and J dropped 4; count of bases not matched to a gene: 1. Germline CDR1 is SEHNR and CDR2 is FQNEAQ (reference sequence).

The chain's CDR3 is CASSPQRGEETQYF. The CDR3 DNA reads as TGCGCCAGCAGCCCCCAGCGGGGAGAGGAGACCCAGTACTTC. The chain has TRBV4-1 and TRBJ2-5; 7 nucleotides align to TRBD2. Looked up from germline, CDR1 is MGHRA and CDR2 is YSYEKL. The CDR3 spans 14 residues. Trimming removed 4 bases from V and 5 bases from J; junction bases left unmatched: 7.

The CDR3 bases are TGCAGTGCTAGTAGGACTAGCGGAACGTACCAAGAGACCCAGTACTTC. It is translated as CSASRTSGTYQETQYF. The chain is built from TRBV20-1 and TRBJ2-5; TRBD2 matches 10 bases. V gave up 3 bases and J gave up 0 bases; unmatched junction bases: 7. The germline CDR1 and CDR2 sequences are DFQATT and SNEGSKA (reference sequence). The CDR3 spans 16 residues.

This chain links TRBV27 with TRBJ2-2; D is unresolved. Germline-derived CDR1 and CDR2 are MNHEY and SMNVEV (reference sequence). The CDR3 spans 14 residues. V was pared by 8 bases and J by 0 bases, with 10 bases between. CDR3 DNA: TGTGCCAGCGCGGTAGGATCGAACACCGGGGAGCTGTTTTTT. It yields the protein CASAVGSNTGELFF.